Presented here are 21 T cell receptor beta chains from one specimen sequenced in a study of T cells after yellow fever vaccination. TCRdb itself ran the 5' RACE reads through MiXCR, one entry per CDR3 protein. Among about 350,000 distinct CDR3 sequences listed, 11% were seen once. Sequenced material: PBMCs, taken on the day of the first yellow fever vaccination. These receptors came from a man younger than 35 who received the YFV17D yellow fever vaccine.

The chain employs TRBV4-2 and TRBJ2-1; D gene uncertain. Germline-derived CDR1 and CDR2 are LGHNA and YNFKEQ. The length of the CDR3 is 15 residues. The ends were cut back, 1 base at V and 1 base at J, with 8 bases in the middle. The CDR3 loop reads CASSQGAESYNEQFF. As DNA, the CDR3 is TGTGCCAGCAGCCAAGGTGCGGAGTCCTACAATGAGCAGTTCTTC.

This clonotype was found many times. The chain uses TRBV12-3 or TRBV12-4 and TRBJ2-1; 10 nucleotides line up with TRBD2. The CDR3 length is 16 residues. V shed 4 bases and J 2 bases; nucleotides not matched to a gene: 5. The DNA for the CDR3 is TGTGCCAGCAGTTCGCCGAGCGGGGGGGCCTACAATGAGCAGTTCTTC. It encodes CASSSPSGGAYNEQFF.

This chain connects TRBV27 to TRBJ1-2; D call uncertain. The germline V gene encodes CDR1 MNHEY and CDR2 SMNVEV (reference sequence). The V end lost 5 bases, the J end lost 8 bases, and 18 bases lay between the germline ends. CDR3 length equals 14 residues. This CDR3 is CASSRSTTAGGYTF. In DNA, the CDR3 is TGTGCCAGCAGTCGCTCCACCACCGCGGGGGGCTACACCTTC.

V and J are TRBV7-9 and TRBJ1-1; D possibly corresponds to TRBD1 (6 bases). V gave up 4 bases and J gave up 3 bases, with 21 bases separating them. The CDR3 runs 17 residues. Germline V gene lookup returns CDR1 SEHNR and CDR2 FQNEAQ (reference sequence). CDR3 sequence: CASSSSRRGAGYTEAFF. For the CDR3, the DNA is TGTGCCAGCAGCTCCTCGCGTCGGGGGGCGGGGTACACTGAAGCTTTCTTT. Based on the CDR3 plus reference TRBV7-9 and TRBJ1-1, the full variable domain is DTGVSQNPRHKITKRGQNVTFRCDPISEHNRLYWYRQTLGQGPEFLTYFQNEAQLEKSRLLSDRFSAERPKGSFSTLEIQRTEQGDSAMYLCASSSSRRGAGYTEAFFGQGTRLTVV.

This clonotype was found a few times. V is TRBV20-1 and J is TRBJ1-3; D gene unclear. The CDR3 is made up of 13 amino acids. V was shortened by 1 base and J by 2 bases, with 6 bases between the two germline ends. Germline loops: CDR1 DFQATT, CDR2 SNEGSKA (reference sequence). This chain's CDR3 is CSARAGPGNTIYF. The CDR3 coding sequence is TGCAGTGCTAGAGCGGGTCCTGGAAACACCATATATTTT.

This clonotype was counted only a few times. A read error may account for a junction end that differs from germline. This rearrangement joins TRBV7-2 to TRBJ1-1, with a possible D match to TRBD1 (5 bases). There are 14 residues in the CDR3. Germline CDR1 SGHTA, CDR2 FQGNSA. Here the CDR3 DNA reads TGTGCCAACAGCCCAGGGCCTGCAGGAGGTGAAGCTTTCTTT. Encoded protein: CANSPGPAGGEAFF.

This clonotype was found a few times. The rearrangement uses TRBV20-1 and TRBJ2-5; D call uncertain. V shed 0 bases and J shed 5 bases, with 10 bases lying between them. CDR1 DFQATT and CDR2 SNEGSKA come from the germline V gene (reference sequence). The CDR3 extends over 13 amino acids. The chain's CDR3 is CSARETSRETQYF. The DNA of the CDR3 is TGCAGTGCTAGAGAGACCTCACGGGAGACCCAGTACTTC.

This clonotype has more than one count but fewer than ten. The V call is TRBV7-2, the J call TRBJ2-3; no firm D call. The length of the CDR3 is 13 residues. V gave up 5 bases and J gave up 2 bases, with 8 bases separating them. Germline-derived CDR1 and CDR2 are SGHTA and FQGNSA. The CDR3 coding sequence is TGTGCCAGCAGCGTCCGTCCCACAGATACGCAGTATTTT. It specifies CASSVRPTDTQYF.

The V gene is TRBV7-3, the J gene TRBJ2-3, with 7 bases that match TRBD2. Germline V lookup: CDR1 SGHTA, CDR2 FQGTGA. V was clipped by 4 bases and J by 0 bases; unmatched bases: 4. This CDR3 region has 15 residues. The CDR3 DNA reads TGTGCCAGCAGCTGGACGGGGGGAAGCACAGATACGCAGTATTTT. This gives the protein CASSWTGGSTDTQYF.

The rearrangement joins TRBV12-3 or TRBV12-4 to TRBJ1-2, with D possibly being TRBD1 (5 bases). V was cut by 6 bases and J by 11 bases, with 22 bases left in between. The CDR3 covers 14 residues. The CDR3 DNA is TGTGCCAGCAGCCGACAGACGGAGGGGATCGGGTACACCTTC. It encodes CASSRQTEGIGYTF.

The V and J genes are TRBV5-4 and TRBJ1-2; 10 bases agree with TRBD1. CDR3 length equals 16 residues. With V trimmed by 4 bases and J by 3 bases, 9 bases remained unmatched. Looked up from germline, CDR1 is SGHNT and CDR2 is YYREEE (reference sequence). The CDR3 DNA is TGTGCCAGCAGCATGTGGACAGGGGGATTCGACTATGGCTACACCTTC. Translating it yields CASSMWTGGFDYGYTF.

The genes are TRBV19 and TRBJ2-6; the D gene is possibly TRBD1 (6 bases). Per germline, CDR1 LNHDA and CDR2 SQIVND (reference sequence). V was trimmed by 6 bases and J by 4 bases, leaving 16 bases between them. This CDR3 has 16 residues. The CDR3 spells CASRASTGLGANVLTF. DNA of the CDR3: TGTGCCAGTAGGGCTTCAACAGGGTTAGGGGCCAACGTCCTGACTTTC. The full variable domain, in which reference TRBV19 and TRBJ2-6 provide the parts outside the CDR3, is DGGITQSPKYLFRKEGQNVTLSCEQNLNHDAMYWYRQDPGQGLRLIYYSQIVNDFQKGDIAEGYSVSREKKESFPLTVTSAQKNPTAFYLCASRASTGLGANVLTFGAGSRLTVL.

This clonotype was seen only a few times. The genes are TRBV5-6 and TRBJ2-3; the D is unclear. The CDR3 contains 15 residues. Trimming cost V 0 bases and J 6 bases, with 14 bases left between them. From germline, CDR1 is SGHDT and CDR2 YYEEEE. CDR3 DNA sequence: TGTGCCAGCAGCTTGGTGTTCGCAGGATTGGATACGCAGTATTTT. It yields the protein CASSLVFAGLDTQYF.

The table lists this clonotype with a few counts. The rearrangement links TRBV9 to TRBJ1-2; 7 bases are a match to TRBD1. The V gene's germline CDR1 is SGDLS and CDR2 YYNGEE. This CDR3 is built from 13 residues. J lost 13 bases, V lost 0 bases, and 9 bases had no gene match. Here the CDR3 reads CASSVVDSGQSTF. In nucleotides, the CDR3 is TGTGCCAGCAGCGTAGTGGATTCGGGACAGAGCACCTTC.

This clonotype was found a few times. The chain links TRBV4-1 to TRBJ2-1; D is uncertain. The germline gives CDR1 MGHRA, CDR2 YSYEKL. The CDR3 runs 15 residues. The germline V and J ends were trimmed by 3 bases and 0 bases, with 9 bases remaining between them. Written as DNA, the CDR3 is TGCGCCAGCAGCCAGGGCCCCAGCTCCTACAATGAGCAGTTCTTC. Its translation is CASSQGPSSYNEQFF.

The chain recombines TRBV9 with TRBJ1-1; D gene unclear. The V end was cut by 6 bases, the J end by 3 bases, with 18 bases between. The CDR3 covers 15 residues. Germline V lookup: CDR1 SGDLS, CDR2 YYNGEE. The CDR3 DNA reads as TGTGCCAGCAAACGTATAGCGGGTGGGGACACTGAAGCTTTCTTT. This codes for CASKRIAGGDTEAFF.

The chain recombines TRBV20-1 with TRBJ1-1, with a weak D call TRBD1 (5 bases). V dropped 6 bases and J dropped 1 base, with 15 bases sitting between them. The length of the CDR3 is 14 residues. Germline-derived CDR1 and CDR2 are DFQATT and SNEGSKA (reference sequence). The CDR3 DNA reads as TGCAGTGCCACTGTCGGGGCTACGAACACTGAAGCTTTCTTT. Protein product: CSATVGATNTEAFF.

This clonotype turned up a few times. The rearrangement uses TRBV7-2 and TRBJ1-4, with D uncertain. The V gene's germline CDR1 is SGHTA and CDR2 FQGNSA. The ends were cut back, 2 bases at V and 0 bases at J, with 7 bases in the middle. The CDR3 runs to 15 residues. The CDR3 protein is CASSLQVATNEKLFF. In DNA form, the CDR3 reads TGTGCCAGCAGCTTACAGGTGGCAACTAATGAAAAACTGTTTTTT.

The CDR3 loop reads CASSYSGLKDIQYF. The CDR3 DNA reads as TGTGCCAGCAGTTACTCAGGGCTCAAGGACATTCAGTACTTC. The J gene is TRBJ2-4, the V gene TRBV6-5; D is unclear. Trimming left V 0 bases short and J 8 bases short, with 11 bases between. Germline V gene lookup returns CDR1 MNHEY and CDR2 SVGAGI. The CDR3 extends over 14 amino acids.

A few counts support this clonotype. J is TRBJ1-1 and V is TRBV12-3 or TRBV12-4; D possibly corresponds to TRBD1 (5 bases). The length of the CDR3 is 17 residues. Trimming took 0 bases from V and 0 from J, leaving 14 bases between them. CDR3 DNA: TGTGCCAGCAGTTTAGCGCTAACGGGGGTTTTGAACACTGAAGCTTTCTTT. Protein sequence: CASSLALTGVLNTEAFF.

This clonotype has just a few counts. The V and J genes are TRBV4-1 and TRBJ2-5; 7 positions agree with TRBD2. V trimming: 1 base; J trimming: 1 base; junction bases outside the gene matches: 9. CDR1 is MGHRA and CDR2 is YSYEKL in the germline V gene. The CDR3 has 17 residues. The CDR3 spells CASSQVMRTRGQETQYF. The CDR3 DNA reads TGCGCCAGCAGCCAAGTTATGCGGACTAGAGGCCAAGAGACCCAGTACTTC.